This T cell receptor beta chain derives from a study of cytomegalovirus exposure and HLA in healthy donors. PCR was performed using 60 Vbeta and 13 Jbeta primers. Sequenced by immunoSEQ multiplex PCR; TCRdb stores in-frame clones only, minus some. The sample has 300,000 or so clones, approximately 84% seen once. To note about this clone: Its antigen is unidentified.

Study-level results: On later analysis, the bulk of CMV-associated TCR beta chains appeared to be HLA-restricted. TCR beta V- and J-gene trimming was later associated with a missense DCLRE1C variant.

Germline V gene lookup returns CDR1 SQVTM and CDR2 ANQGSEA. Trimming took 0 bases from V and 3 from J, leaving 8 bases between them. The CDR3 contains 14 residues. The sample comprised PBMCs. This sequence was found in a woman aged 40 to 50 in good health and CMV-seropositive. V gene TRBV29-1 combines with J gene TRBJ2-2; D ambiguous. CDR3 protein: CSVEDHSDTGELFF. For the CDR3, the DNA is TGCAGCGTTGAAGATCACTCGGACACCGGGGAGCTGTTTTTT.